Listed below are T cell receptor beta chains from one sample, sequenced in a study of CD8 T cells in Susac syndrome. TCRdb reanalysed the immunoSEQ multiplex PCR reads using MiXCR and keeps one entry per CDR3 protein. The sample has about 430,000 distinct CDR3 sequences; more than 80% are singletons. Specimen: CD8+ T cells from PBMCs. These receptor sequences come from a human donor with multiple sclerosis. Each CDR3 is given with its conserved first and last residue. A D gene is named only where the DNA matches it firmly. The size of a clone is reported for some rows only, either as once, few or many, or as a class for expanded clones.

d_call: TRBD2
clone_size: .
j_call: TRBJ2-1
v_call: TRBV6-1
cdr3_nt: TGTGCCAGCAGCTCAAGCGGGAGTACTTACAATGAGCAGTTCTTC
cdr3_aa: CASSSSGSTYNEQFF

d_call: TRBD1
clone_size: .
j_call: TRBJ2-1
v_call: TRBV7-9
cdr3_nt: TGTGCCAGCAGTTCCAGGCTAGTGAGACAGGGGATTCCCCACAATGAGCAGTTCTTC
cdr3_aa: CASSSRLVRQGIPHNEQFF

d_call: TRBD1
clone_size: .
j_call: TRBJ2-2
v_call: TRBV6-5
cdr3_nt: TGTGCCAGCAGTTGGTCGGAACAGGGGGCCAACACCGGGGAGCTGTTTTTT
cdr3_aa: CASSWSEQGANTGELFF

d_call: .
clone_size: .
j_call: TRBJ2-1
v_call: TRBV12-3/TRBV12-4
cdr3_nt: TGTGCCAGCAGTTTCGGTAGCTTCTCTTACAATGAGCAGTTCTTC
cdr3_aa: CASSFGSFSYNEQFF

d_call: .
clone_size: few
j_call: TRBJ2-2
v_call: TRBV12-3/TRBV12-4
cdr3_nt: TGTGCCAGCAGTTTAGTGTTGGGAACCGGGGAGCTGTTTTTT
cdr3_aa: CASSLVLGTGELFF

d_call: .
clone_size: .
j_call: TRBJ2-1
v_call: TRBV3-1
cdr3_nt: TGTGCCAGCAGCCAAGGTTTCAGCGACTACAATGAGCAGTTCTTC
cdr3_aa: CASSQGFSDYNEQFF

d_call: .
clone_size: .
j_call: TRBJ2-7
v_call: TRBV7-9
cdr3_nt: TGTGCCAGCAGCAAGGAGGGGGGCGAGCAGTACTTC
cdr3_aa: CASSKEGGEQYF

d_call: .
clone_size: .
j_call: TRBJ2-7
v_call: TRBV4-1
cdr3_nt: TGCGCCAGCAGCCAAGGGAATCTGCGGGGAGAGCAGTACTTC
cdr3_aa: CASSQGNLRGEQYF

d_call: TRBD2
clone_size: .
j_call: TRBJ2-2
v_call: TRBV30
cdr3_nt: TGTGCCTGGACCGCTGAGACTAGCCGGGGGTTTACCGGGGAGCTGTTTTTT
cdr3_aa: CAWTAETSRGFTGELFF

d_call: TRBD2
clone_size: .
j_call: TRBJ2-2
v_call: TRBV12-5
cdr3_nt: TGTGCTAGTGGTCTCGATGTGTCTAGCGGGGGGCTGAGTTCCGGGGAGCTGTTTTTT
cdr3_aa: CASGLDVSSGGLSSGELFF

d_call: TRBD1
clone_size: .
j_call: TRBJ1-5
v_call: TRBV30
cdr3_nt: TGTGCCTGGAGTGTACGCGGGACAGGTAGCAATCAGCCCCAGCATTTT
cdr3_aa: CAWSVRGTGSNQPQHF

d_call: .
clone_size: .
j_call: TRBJ1-3
v_call: TRBV7-9
cdr3_nt: TGTGCCAGCAGCCCGACGATGGACACACTTGCGTATGGAAACACCATATATTTT
cdr3_aa: CASSPTMDTLAYGNTIYF

d_call: TRBD1
clone_size: .
j_call: TRBJ1-1
v_call: TRBV15
cdr3_nt: TGTGCCACCAGCGGGGGACAGCTGACGAACACTGAAGCTTTCTTT
cdr3_aa: CATSGGQLTNTEAFF

d_call: TRBD2
clone_size: .
j_call: TRBJ2-1
v_call: TRBV4-1
cdr3_nt: TGCGCCAGCAGCCAGACTAGCGGGAGGGAGAGCTCCTACAATGAGCAGTTCTTC
cdr3_aa: CASSQTSGRESSYNEQFF

d_call: .
clone_size: .
j_call: TRBJ2-1
v_call: TRBV6-1
cdr3_nt: TGTGCCAGCAGTGCACAACTAGCAGTCGTGTACAATGAGCAGTTCTTC
cdr3_aa: CASSAQLAVVYNEQFF

d_call: TRBD1
clone_size: once
j_call: TRBJ1-2
v_call: TRBV29-1
cdr3_nt: TGCAGCGTTGAGGAGGACAGGGGCGCTAACTATGGCTACACCTTC
cdr3_aa: CSVEEDRGANYGYTF

d_call: .
clone_size: .
j_call: TRBJ1-4
v_call: TRBV7-9
cdr3_nt: TGTGCCAGCAGCTTTATTCTGACTAATGAAAAACTGTTTTTT
cdr3_aa: CASSFILTNEKLFF

d_call: .
clone_size: .
j_call: TRBJ2-5
v_call: TRBV25-1
cdr3_nt: TGTGCCAGCAGTGTGGGGTCCAGCCCCGGAGAGACCCAGTACTTC
cdr3_aa: CASSVGSSPGETQYF

d_call: .
clone_size: few
j_call: TRBJ2-1
v_call: TRBV6-1
cdr3_nt: TGTGCCAGCAGTCAAGTCCCCGCCAATGAGCAGTTCTTC
cdr3_aa: CASSQVPANEQFF

d_call: .
clone_size: .
j_call: TRBJ2-1
v_call: TRBV7-2
cdr3_nt: TGTGCCAGCGGATTTGCATTTGTCGGATCCTACAATGAGCAGTTCTTC
cdr3_aa: CASGFAFVGSYNEQFF

d_call: TRBD1
clone_size: .
j_call: TRBJ1-4
v_call: TRBV7-9
cdr3_nt: TGTGCCAGCAGCGGCCGGGACAGGCTGTTGGAAAAACTGTTTTTT
cdr3_aa: CASSGRDRLLEKLFF

d_call: .
clone_size: .
j_call: TRBJ2-6
v_call: TRBV5-4
cdr3_nt: TGTGCCAGCAGCCCTCCTGGGTACGGGGCCAACGTCCTGACTTTC
cdr3_aa: CASSPPGYGANVLTF

d_call: .
clone_size: few
j_call: TRBJ2-5
v_call: TRBV6-1
cdr3_nt: TGTGCCAGCAGTGATGATACAGGTCAAGAGACCCAGTACTTC
cdr3_aa: CASSDDTGQETQYF

d_call: .
clone_size: .
j_call: TRBJ2-5
v_call: TRBV6-2/TRBV6-3
cdr3_nt: TGTGCCAGCAGCCCTCAACGGTACCAAGAGACCCAGTACTTC
cdr3_aa: CASSPQRYQETQYF

d_call: .
clone_size: .
j_call: TRBJ2-7
v_call: TRBV7-9
cdr3_nt: TGTGCCAGCAGCTTAGCGCAGGACAGATACATCCACGAGCAGTACTTC
cdr3_aa: CASSLAQDRYIHEQYF

d_call: .
clone_size: .
j_call: TRBJ2-7
v_call: TRBV7-8
cdr3_nt: TGTGCCAGCAGCTTAGCCAGTGGGCCCTACGAGCAGTACTTC
cdr3_aa: CASSLASGPYEQYF

d_call: TRBD1
clone_size: .
j_call: TRBJ2-2
v_call: TRBV11-2
cdr3_nt: TGTGCCAGCAGCTTCCGGGACAGCTACACCGGGGAGCTGTTTTTT
cdr3_aa: CASSFRDSYTGELFF

d_call: .
clone_size: .
j_call: TRBJ1-1
v_call: TRBV13
cdr3_nt: TGTGCCAGCAGCTTAGAGGGGGGGGCGGCAGGCGCGAACACTGAAGCTTTCTTT
cdr3_aa: CASSLEGGAAGANTEAFF

d_call: .
clone_size: .
j_call: TRBJ1-2
v_call: TRBV11-2
cdr3_nt: TGTGCCACATCCAATGACCAAAGGGGCTATGGCTACACCTTC
cdr3_aa: CATSNDQRGYGYTF

d_call: .
clone_size: .
j_call: TRBJ1-2
v_call: TRBV4-1
cdr3_nt: TGCGCCAGCAGCCAATACCCAGGAAACAACTATGGCTACACCTTC
cdr3_aa: CASSQYPGNNYGYTF

d_call: TRBD1
clone_size: once
j_call: TRBJ1-1
v_call: TRBV7-9
cdr3_nt: TGTGCCAGCAGCTCATACGGGACAGGGGACACTGAAGCTTTCTTT
cdr3_aa: CASSSYGTGDTEAFF

d_call: .
clone_size: .
j_call: TRBJ1-1
v_call: TRBV29-1
cdr3_nt: TGCAGCTTCGTCCGGGGAAACACTGAAGCTTTCTTT
cdr3_aa: CSFVRGNTEAFF

d_call: TRBD1
clone_size: .
j_call: TRBJ1-5
v_call: TRBV6-6
cdr3_nt: TGTGCCAGCAGGGACAGGGAGGGCAATCAGCCCCAGCATTTT
cdr3_aa: CASRDREGNQPQHF

d_call: .
clone_size: .
j_call: TRBJ2-1
v_call: TRBV4-2
cdr3_nt: TGTGCCAGCAGCCAAGGGGCTGCGTGGGGGGGCCGAAACAATGAGCAGTTCTTC
cdr3_aa: CASSQGAAWGGRNNEQFF

d_call: .
clone_size: once
j_call: TRBJ2-1
v_call: TRBV29-1
cdr3_nt: TGCAGCGTCGCCGGCGACGTGGGACGGGCGTACAATGAGCAGTTCTTC
cdr3_aa: CSVAGDVGRAYNEQFF

d_call: .
clone_size: .
j_call: TRBJ2-3
v_call: TRBV7-9
cdr3_nt: TGTGCCAGCAGCTCCGACAATTTTGCGTCAGGGGGCACAGATACGCAGTATTTT
cdr3_aa: CASSSDNFASGGTDTQYF

d_call: TRBD2
clone_size: .
j_call: TRBJ2-2
v_call: TRBV27
cdr3_nt: TGTGCCAGCAGTCCCCGGGACTATGCGAACACCGGGGAGCTGTTTTTT
cdr3_aa: CASSPRDYANTGELFF

d_call: .
clone_size: once
j_call: TRBJ1-1
v_call: TRBV5-1
cdr3_nt: TGCGCCAGCTTCCGGGAACCTGGGGGTTCTTCTGAAGCTTTCTTT
cdr3_aa: CASFREPGGSSEAFF

d_call: .
clone_size: few
j_call: TRBJ2-5
v_call: TRBV7-2
cdr3_nt: TGTGCCAGCAGCTTAGGGGGGACAGAGACCCAGTACTTC
cdr3_aa: CASSLGGTETQYF

d_call: .
clone_size: .
j_call: TRBJ2-4
v_call: TRBV7-9
cdr3_nt: TGTGCCAGCAGCTTATTTGCAGGGGGGGAGCAGTACTTC
cdr3_aa: CASSLFAGGEQYF

d_call: .
clone_size: .
j_call: TRBJ1-5
v_call: TRBV20-1
cdr3_nt: TGCAGTGCCCGTCAAAGGGGCACAAATCAGCCCCAGCATTTT
cdr3_aa: CSARQRGTNQPQHF

d_call: TRBD2
clone_size: .
j_call: TRBJ2-1
v_call: TRBV4-1
cdr3_nt: TGCGCCAGCAGCCGAGCGGGGGGGGAGAATGAGCAGTTCTTC
cdr3_aa: CASSRAGGENEQFF

d_call: .
clone_size: .
j_call: TRBJ2-7
v_call: TRBV6-1
cdr3_nt: TGTGCCAGCAGTTCCACAGGCCCCCCGGACTACGAGCAGTACTTC
cdr3_aa: CASSSTGPPDYEQYF

d_call: TRBD2
clone_size: .
j_call: TRBJ2-3
v_call: TRBV10-2
cdr3_nt: TGCGCCAGCAGTGAGTTTCTAGCGGGGGGCCGTATCACTTCCCTAGATACGCAGTATTTT
cdr3_aa: CASSEFLAGGRITSLDTQYF

d_call: .
clone_size: .
j_call: TRBJ2-7
v_call: TRBV12-3/TRBV12-4
cdr3_nt: TGTGCCAGCAGTTTAGTTGGCAGGGTTGGCGACGAGCAGTACTTC
cdr3_aa: CASSLVGRVGDEQYF

d_call: TRBD2
clone_size: .
j_call: TRBJ2-7
v_call: TRBV10-3
cdr3_nt: TGTGCCATCAGTGAGCAGATACCGACTAGCGGGGGATCCGTTGTAACCTACGAGCAGTACTTC
cdr3_aa: CAISEQIPTSGGSVVTYEQYF